The 30 T cell receptor beta chains reported below all come from one sample, sequenced in a study of blood T cell repertoires in COVID-19. The data were produced by immunoSEQ multiplex PCR, yet TCRdb's version contains in-frame clones alone and is incomplete. The table includes 55,000 to 65,000 clones, 70% to 90% detected once. The material sequenced was peripheral blood. All receptors come from a man aged 60 to 75 with acute or convalescent COVID-19.

The chain has TRBV6-2 or TRBV6-3 and TRBJ2-2; no clear D gene. This CDR3 region has 14 residues. V was trimmed by 0 bases and J by 5 bases, leaving 7 bases between them. The germline V gene encodes CDR1 MNHEY and CDR2 SVGEGT. This chain's CDR3 is CASSYSQTTGELFF. The CDR3 DNA reads as TGTGCCAGCAGTTACTCGCAGACAACCGGGGAGCTGTTTTTT.

The chain has TRBV6-6 and TRBJ1-3; D is ambiguous. Germline values: CDR1 MNHNY, CDR2 SVGAGI (reference sequence). The CDR3 is 15 residues long. The V end was cut by 6 bases, the J end by 0 bases, with 12 bases between. Written as DNA, the CDR3 is TGTGCCAGCAGCCCTACGGAGCTCTCTGGAAACACCATATATTTT. Translation gives CASSPTELSGNTIYF.

J is TRBJ2-2 and V is TRBV10-3, with unresolved D. Germline-derived CDR1 and CDR2 are ENHRY and SYGVKD. The CDR3 runs to 16 residues. V was cut by 0 bases and J by 7 bases, with 15 bases left in between. The CDR3 DNA sequence: TGTGCCATCAGTGAGTCTATGTTAGCAGATAGCGGGGAGCTGTTTTTT. This encodes CAISESMLADSGELFF.

This chain connects TRBV19 to TRBJ1-1, with 9 bases that match TRBD1. Germline V lookup: CDR1 LNHDA, CDR2 SQIVND (reference sequence). The ends lost 10 bases at V and 6 bases at J; junction bases unmatched: 6. This CDR3 region has 12 residues. The CDR3 region is CATEGQGPEAFF. The CDR3 DNA reads TGTGCCACCGAGGGACAGGGACCTGAAGCTTTCTTT.

This clone is labeled as medium-sized. J is TRBJ1-4 and V is TRBV7-9, with 7 bases lining up with TRBD1. Germline-derived CDR1 and CDR2 are SEHNR and FQNEAQ (reference sequence). CDR3 length: 16 residues. The trim removed 1 base at V and 4 bases at J, leaving 6 bases unmatched. The CDR3 is CASSLGRDSLNEKLFF. CDR3 nucleotide sequence: TGTGCCAGCAGCTTAGGGAGGGACAGCCTTAATGAAAAACTGTTTTTT.

About this clone itself: The same CDR3 is also encoded by other DNA sequences in this sample. The rearrangement uses TRBV5-1 and TRBJ1-4; no clear D gene. This CDR3 region has 15 residues. Trimming removed 2 bases at V and 3 bases at J, with 11 bases between. The germline CDR1 and CDR2 sequences are SGHRS and YFSETQ. DNA of the CDR3: TGCGCCAGCAGCTTAGGGCGGGCCGCTAATGAAAAACTGTTTTTT. It specifies CASSLGRAANEKLFF. The entire variable domain, with the rest obtained from reference TRBV5-1 and TRBJ1-4, is as follows: KAGVTQTPRYLIKTRGQQVTLSCSPISGHRSVSWYQQTPGQGLQFLFEYFSETQRNKGNFPGRFSGRQFSNSRSEMNVSTLELGDSALYLCASSLGRAANEKLFFGSGTQLSVL.

The chain couples TRBV5-1 to TRBJ1-1; D gene ambiguous. Deletions cut 0 bases from V and 5 bases from J, with 14 bases between. CDR3 size: 15 residues. Germline V gene sequence: CDR1 SGHRS, CDR2 YFSETQ. The CDR3: CASSLAGNRGTEAFF. The CDR3 nucleotides read TGCGCCAGCAGCTTGGCGGGAAACCGGGGAACTGAAGCTTTCTTT.

This chain links TRBV3-1 (or the pseudogene TRBV3-2) with TRBJ2-2; TRBD2 is a possible D gene (5 bases). This CDR3 has 13 amino acids. Trimming shortened V by 3 bases and J by 7 bases, and 9 bases separated the two germline ends. Per the germline V gene, CDR1 is LGHDT and CDR2 is YNNKEL (reference sequence). The CDR3 region is CASSQTIVGELFF. Here the CDR3 DNA reads TGTGCCAGCAGCCAGACTATTGTCGGGGAGCTGTTTTTT.

The rearrangement uses TRBV5-1 and TRBJ1-2; maybe TRBD1 (6 bases). V lost 5 bases and J 4 bases, leaving 15 bases between the germline ends. The CDR3 spans 14 residues. Germline V CDR1 and CDR2: SGHRS, YFSETQ. The CDR3 DNA reads TGCGCCAGCAGACCACAGGGAGAAAGCTATGGCTACACCTTC. This encodes CASRPQGESYGYTF.

The V gene is TRBV19, the J gene TRBJ2-2; D might be TRBD2 (6 bases). The CDR3 is 15 residues long. The V and J ends lost 6 bases and 6 bases respectively, with 17 bases between them. The germline V gene encodes CDR1 LNHDA and CDR2 SQIVND (reference sequence). In DNA form, the CDR3 reads TGTGCCAGTAGGAGAGGCGGGATGGGAGCCGGGGAGCTGTTTTTT. Translation: CASRRGGMGAGELFF.

V gene TRBV6-2 or TRBV6-3 combines with J gene TRBJ1-1; weak D call: TRBD1 (6 bases). Germline CDR1 MNHEY, CDR2 SVGEGT. The length of the CDR3 is 16 residues. The V and J ends lost 0 bases and 0 bases respectively, with 11 bases between them. The DNA of the CDR3 is TGTGCCAGCAGTTACTCTAAGACAGGAGTGAACACTGAAGCTTTCTTT. It translates to CASSYSKTGVNTEAFF.

This clone was observed a single time. The rearrangement uses TRBV28 and TRBJ1-1, with D possibly being TRBD1 (6 bases). Germline CDR1 and CDR2: MDHEN and SYDVKM. The CDR3 is 13 residues long. V lost 7 bases and J lost 5, with 14 bases in between. The CDR3 sequence: CASNKGRGTEAFF. The CDR3 DNA is TGTGCCAGCAATAAGGGCAGGGGAACTGAAGCTTTCTTT. The full variable domain, in which reference TRBV28 and TRBJ1-1 provide the parts outside the CDR3, is DVKVTQSSRYLVKRTGEKVFLECVQDMDHENMFWYRQDPGLGLRLIYFSYDVKMKEKGDIPEGYSVSREKKERFSLILESASTNQTSMYLCASNKGRGTEAFFGQGTRLTVV.

The rearrangement uses TRBV5-1 and TRBJ2-2; D remains ambiguous. The CDR3 has 15 amino acids. CDR1 is SGHRS, CDR2 YFSETQ, per germline. The V end lost 0 bases, the J end lost 0 bases, and 6 bases lay between the germline ends. CDR3 loop: CASSLVSTNTGELFF. The CDR3 nucleotides read TGCGCCAGCAGCTTGGTTAGCACGAACACCGGGGAGCTGTTTTTT.

The chain is built from TRBV19 and TRBJ2-7, with 7 bases fitting TRBD2. The V gene's germline CDR1 is LNHDA and CDR2 SQIVND (reference sequence). J lost 7 bases, V lost 5 bases, and 11 bases had no gene match. This CDR3 spans 14 amino acids. CDR3: CASSPGRTGEEQYF. The CDR3 DNA reads TGTGCCAGTAGTCCCGGGAGGACCGGAGAAGAGCAGTACTTC. The full variable domain, in which reference TRBV19 and TRBJ2-7 provide the parts outside the CDR3, is DGGITQSPKYLFRKEGQNVTLSCEQNLNHDAMYWYRQDPGQGLRLIYYSQIVNDFQKGDIAEGYSVSREKKESFPLTVTSAQKNPTAFYLCASSPGRTGEEQYFGPGTRLTVT.

This rearrangement joins TRBV3-1 (or the pseudogene TRBV3-2) to TRBJ1-3; D remains ambiguous. Germline values: CDR1 LGHDT, CDR2 YNNKEL (reference sequence). V shed 0 bases and J shed 0 bases, with 9 bases lying between them. This CDR3 contains 16 residues. The chain's CDR3 is CASSQDGTFSGNTIYF. The CDR3, as DNA: TGTGCCAGCAGCCAAGATGGTACATTCTCTGGAAACACCATATATTTT.

The rearrangement joins TRBV29-1 to TRBJ2-7; TRBD2 matches 12 bases. V shed 4 bases and J 5 bases; nucleotides not matched to a gene: 9. The CDR3 is 15 amino acids. CDR1 is SQVTM, CDR2 ANQGSEA, per germline. The CDR3 protein is CSVGGGGLAGNEQYF. Written as DNA, the CDR3 is TGCAGCGTTGGGGGGGGTGGACTAGCGGGAAACGAGCAGTACTTC.

Notes on this clone: Other DNA sequences of this sample code for an identical CDR3. The V gene is TRBV27, the J gene TRBJ1-6, with D perhaps TRBD1 (5 bases). CDR1 and CDR2 (germline): MNHEY, SMNVEV (reference sequence). Between the trimmed V and J ends, which lost 5 bases and 1 base, there was a span of 12 bases. CDR3 length: 16 residues. CDR3 nucleotides: TGTGCCAGCAGTCTGGGCGGGGGGTCCTATAATTCACCCCTCCACTTT. Its translation: CASSLGGGSYNSPLHF.

The chain links TRBV28 to TRBJ1-3, with D hard to call. The V gene's germline CDR1 is MDHEN and CDR2 SYDVKM. This CDR3 has 11 residues. The germline V and J ends were trimmed by 6 bases and 6 bases, with 6 bases remaining between them. CDR3 sequence reads: CASSYQNTIYF. DNA of the CDR3: TGTGCCAGCAGCTACCAAAACACCATATATTTT.

The chain combines TRBV28 with TRBJ2-2; 15 bases are shared with TRBD2. Germline-derived CDR1 and CDR2 are MDHEN and SYDVKM. CDR3 size: 18 residues. J lost 4 bases, V lost 4 bases, and 7 bases had no gene match. CDR3 nucleotides: TGTGCCAGCAGTTCCCCCGGACTAGCGGGAGGGCCCACCGGGGAGCTGTTTTTT. It translates to CASSSPGLAGGPTGELFF.

This clone was counted once. The gene calls are TRBV7-3 and TRBJ1-6; a possible D gene is TRBD1 (5 bases). The V end was cut by 2 bases, the J end by 6 bases, with 8 bases between. The CDR3 totals 14 residues. Germline V gene sequence: CDR1 SGHTA, CDR2 FQGTGA. Here the CDR3 DNA reads TGTGCCAGCAGCTTACAGACAGTTAATTCACCCCTCCACTTT. Translated: CASSLQTVNSPLHF.

V gene TRBV29-1 combines with J gene TRBJ1-2; D gene uncertain. Germline CDR1 and CDR2: SQVTM and ANQGSEA. V lost 7 bases, J lost 4 bases, and 13 bases lay in between. CDR3 length: 12 residues. The CDR3 DNA reads TGCAGCGCCTCCGACCGGGGCTATGGCTACACCTTC. Protein sequence: CSASDRGYGYTF.

The chain joins TRBV11-3 to TRBJ2-1, with 7 bases matching TRBD2. The CDR3 is 16 residues long. The germline V gene has CDR1 SGHNT and CDR2 YENEEA. V lost 5 bases and J lost 0; bases outside the gene matches: 7. CDR3 residues: CASSTREASSYNEQFF. The CDR3 region has the DNA TGTGCCAGCAGCACCCGGGAGGCGAGCTCCTACAATGAGCAGTTCTTC.

This chain uses TRBV28 with TRBJ2-3; 7 nucleotides line up with TRBD1. CDR1 MDHEN and CDR2 SYDVKM come from the germline V gene. The CDR3 has 14 amino acids. Trimming took 6 bases from V and 0 from J; bases not matched to a gene: 3. The CDR3 spells CASRTGISTDTQYF. CDR3 in DNA: TGTGCCAGCAGGACAGGGATTAGCACAGATACGCAGTATTTT.

V gene TRBV27 combines with J gene TRBJ1-2, with 10 bases that match TRBD1. The CDR3 totals 19 residues. Per the germline V gene, CDR1 is MNHEY and CDR2 is SMNVEV (reference sequence). Trimming cost V 10 bases and J 6 bases; bases outside gene matches: 26. The CDR3 spells CANRLSNVSRDRGSNGYTF. CDR3 sequence (DNA): TGTGCCAATCGGCTCAGTAACGTGAGCCGGGACAGGGGTAGTAATGGCTACACCTTC.

This clone appeared once. The rearrangement uses TRBV2 and TRBJ1-2; 7 nucleotides line up with TRBD1. Germline CDR1 and CDR2: SNHLY and FYNNEI. With V trimmed by 5 bases and J by 6 bases, 9 bases remained unmatched. There are 14 residues in the CDR3. The DNA of the CDR3 is TGTGCCAGCAGTCCAGATTTAGGGGGCCATGGCTACACCTTC. Translated, it gives CASSPDLGGHGYTF.

The V gene is TRBV5-1, the J gene TRBJ2-2, with 9 bases aligning to TRBD1. After removal of 6 bases from V and 5 bases from J, the junction contained 14 bases not matched to a gene. Germline loops: CDR1 SGHRS, CDR2 YFSETQ. The CDR3 spans 17 residues. This CDR3 reads CASTFTGQGPKTGELFF. The CDR3 nucleotides are TGCGCCAGCACTTTTACGGGACAGGGCCCCAAGACCGGGGAGCTGTTTTTT.

The chain combines TRBV7-3 with TRBJ1-1; TRBD1 matches 7 bases. The trim removed 0 bases at V and 0 bases at J, leaving 4 bases unmatched. Germline V gene lookup returns CDR1 SGHTA and CDR2 FQGTGA. This CDR3 spans 16 amino acids. CDR3 sequence: CASSLTGGTMNTEAFF. The DNA for the CDR3 is TGTGCCAGCAGCTTAACAGGGGGCACAATGAACACTGAAGCTTTCTTT.

The chain uses TRBV7-3 and TRBJ2-6, with TRBD1 as a possible D gene (6 bases). The V and J ends lost 10 bases and 1 base respectively, with 8 bases between them. This CDR3 spans 13 amino acids. CDR1 is SGHTA, CDR2 FQGTGA, per germline. The CDR3 DNA reads TGTGCCATACAGGGTTCTGGGGCCAACGTCCTGACTTTC. Residues: CAIQGSGANVLTF.

This clone appeared a single time. The chain carries TRBV19 and TRBJ1-1, with TRBD1 as a possible D gene (6 bases). Trimming shortened V by 11 bases and J by 1 base, and 14 bases separated the two germline ends. Germline-derived CDR1 and CDR2 are LNHDA and SQIVND (reference sequence). The CDR3 covers 13 residues. The chain's CDR3 is CAWWGGRNTEAFF. As DNA, the CDR3 is TGTGCCTGGTGGGGGGGGCGGAACACTGAAGCTTTCTTT.

This chain links TRBV4-1 with TRBJ2-1; maybe TRBD2 (5 bases). The V gene lost 5 bases and the J gene lost 9 bases, with 14 bases spanning the gap. The CDR3 is made up of 13 amino acids. Germline lookup yields CDR1 MGHRA and CDR2 YSYEKL. CDR3 nucleotide sequence: TGCGCCAGCAGCTCAGAGAGGGTGAGTGAGCAGTTCTTC. This codes for CASSSERVSEQFF.